This T cell receptor beta chain emerged from a study of T cells in Graves' hyperthyroidism and ophthalmopathy. Participants, patients aged 18 to 65, had newly diagnosed hyperthyroidism with a duration under 2 months. The table lists this clonotype with many counts. With 0 bases removed from V and 8 bases from J, the gap between germline ends came to 13 bases. The CDR3 consists of 14 residues. Germline V lookup: CDR1 LNHNV, CDR2 YYDKDF (reference sequence). The TCR beta CDR3 regions underwent amplification using RNA transcripts as the source. Using the HTBI primer set, a first-round RT-PCR was run on the TCR CDR3. One entry per CDR3 protein, called by TCRdb with MiXCR from the multiplex PCR reads. The sample lists about 350,000 distinct CDR3 sequences; about 15% were seen once.

The chain has TRBV15 and TRBJ1-2; maybe TRBD1 (5 bases). Material for sequencing was blood. The source is a woman aged 25 to 39 with Graves' hyperthyroidism. CDR3 in amino acids: CATSRDRGVEGYTF. The CDR3 DNA follows: TGTGCCACCAGCAGAGATCGGGGGGTAGAGGGCTACACCTTC.